This T cell receptor (beta chain) is drawn from a study of CXCR3-negative and CXCR3-positive naive CD8 T cells. Comments on this clonotype: Antigen: not known.

Germline V gene data show CDR1 as SQVTM and CDR2 as ANQGSEA. The CDR3 runs 15 residues. UMI-labeled 5' RACE TRB cDNA libraries were prepared from the cells. TCRdb reprocessed the 5' RACE reads and stores each CDR3 protein as one record, lacking DNA. Here the sample table reports more than 45,000 distinct CDR3 sequences. All CD8+ T cell subsets were sorted in triplicate at 330,000 or so cells each. Study findings and constraints: Memory cells diverged, while naive CXCR3-positive and CXCR3-negative cells had similar TRBV-TRBJ usage.

The sample comprised naive CXCR3- CD8+ T cells from blood. The subset denotes: CD45RO-CCR7+CD27+CD95- naive CD8+ T cells lacking CXCR3 (TNR3-). This chain uses TRBV29-1 with TRBJ2-1; TCRdb picks TRBD2, but there is no DNA to check that call. This clonotype was obtained from a human donor in good health. Some clones in this sample may be carry-over from other donors' samples. The chain's CDR3 is CSVEIPSSLYNEQFF.